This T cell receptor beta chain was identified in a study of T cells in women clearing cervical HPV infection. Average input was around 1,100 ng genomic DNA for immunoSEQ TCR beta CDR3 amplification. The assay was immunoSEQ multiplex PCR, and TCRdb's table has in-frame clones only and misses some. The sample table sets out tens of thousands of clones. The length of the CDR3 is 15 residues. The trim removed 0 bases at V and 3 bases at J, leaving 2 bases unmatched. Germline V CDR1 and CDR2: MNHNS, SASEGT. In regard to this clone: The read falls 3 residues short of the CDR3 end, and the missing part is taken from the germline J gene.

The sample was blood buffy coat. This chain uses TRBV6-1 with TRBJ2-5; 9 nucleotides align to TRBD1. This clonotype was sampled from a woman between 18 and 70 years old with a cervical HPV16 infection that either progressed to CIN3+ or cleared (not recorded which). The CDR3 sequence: CASSEAGQGKETQYF. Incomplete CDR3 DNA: TGTGCCAGCAGTGAAGCGGGACAGGGTAAAGAGACC.